Sequencing of this T cell receptor beta chain was carried out in a study of blood T cell repertoires in COVID-19. Across the whole study: Acute-phase and convalescent COVID-19 samples originated in the United States, Italy and Spain. In each case, the material was cDNA or gDNA derived from T cells, B-cell-depleted T cells, or PBMCs.

This clone was seen ten or more times. Authors' data handling: Estimates of nucleated cell counts were drawn from the amplification of reference gene primers. Assay: immunoSEQ multiplex PCR; the TCRdb copy retains only in-frame clones and omits some. V and J calls and clone size are as listed in that table; D and trimming were resolved from the DNA. The sample yields approximately 62,000 clones, 75% to 85% seen once. The sequence came from a man older than 75 with acute or convalescent COVID-19. Sequenced: peripheral blood.

The CDR3 sequence: CASSSGRLSGANVLTF. CDR3 coding DNA: TGTGCCAGCAGTTCTGGAAGACTCTCTGGGGCCAACGTCCTGACTTTC. The genes are TRBV27 and TRBJ2-6; D is uncertain. The length of the CDR3 is 16 residues. The germline V and J ends were trimmed by 4 bases and 0 bases, with 10 bases remaining between them. Germline assignment: CDR1 MNHEY and CDR2 SMNVEV (reference sequence).